Listed here is a single T cell receptor beta chain. These data are taken from a study of blood T cell repertoires in COVID-19. V was shortened by 5 bases and J by 4 bases, with 17 bases between the two germline ends. Looked up from germline, CDR1 is KGHDR and CDR2 is SFDVKD. The CDR3 has 16 amino acids. The table came from immunoSEQ multiplex PCR; TCRdb's copy has only in-frame clones and leaves some out. This sample has 450,000 to 500,000 clones, with roughly nine tenths found just once. The sequencing input was PBMCs or T cells enriched from blood (not recorded which). This chain uses TRBV24-1 with TRBJ2-1; weak D call: TRBD2 (7 bases). The sequence derives from a woman aged 60 to 75 who had recovered from COVID-19. CDR3 bases: TGTGCCACCAGTGCCCCAGAGGGGGGGGGTTACAATGAGCAGTTCTTC. Its protein product is CATSAPEGGGYNEQFF.